This T cell receptor beta chain was observed in a study of early T cells in non-severe SARS-CoV-2 infection. Looking at the study overall: Sequencing of unsorted whole blood was done on bulk RNA, leaving chains unpaired. Whole-study findings and limits: Matches to VDJdb favored anti-spike CD8 responses and missed private and CD4 specificities.

The protocol attached unique molecular identifiers to individual cDNA molecules. MiXCR was run by TCRdb on the 5' RACE reads, yielding one entry per CDR3 protein. This sample has about 48,000 distinct CDR3 sequences; about 9.8% occur once, and the top ten carry roughly 8.3%. The sample holds a few counts of this clonotype. Its antigen remains unknown. V was trimmed by 5 bases and J by 7 bases, leaving 9 bases between them. This CDR3 contains 12 residues. In germline, CDR1 is LNHDA, CDR2 SQIVND (reference sequence). The sequenced sample consisted of whole blood. This TCR was sampled from an adult who was a healthcare worker with PCR-confirmed SARS-CoV-2 infection or an uninfected control (not recorded which). This chain connects TRBV19 to TRBJ2-1; D is unresolved. Written as DNA, the CDR3 is TGTGCCAGTAGTTATCCTCCGAATGAGCAGTTCTTC. It yields the protein CASSYPPNEQFF. The variable domain in full, with the rest retrieved from reference TRBV19 and TRBJ2-1, is DGGITQSPKYLFRKEGQNVTLSCEQNLNHDAMYWYRQDPGQGLRLIYYSQIVNDFQKGDIAEGYSVSREKKESFPLTVTSAQKNPTAFYLCASSYPPNEQFFGPGTRLTVL.